What follows are 23 T cell receptor beta chains derived from one specimen sequenced in a study of T cells expressing NK-cell markers. TCRdb reprocessed the 5' RACE reads, keeping one entry per CDR3 protein, no DNA. Its clone listing holds over 250,000 distinct CDR3 sequences. Sequencing was performed on blood T cells: a sorted CD56 or NKG2C T cell subset, CD4+ or CD8+ T cells, or bulk PBMC T cells (not recorded which). The receptor set was obtained from a woman between 18 and 70 years old in good health.

This chain joins TRBV4-3 and TRBJ2-2; the TCRdb call, TRBD2, lacks DNA for checking. This CDR3 contains 17 residues. Per the germline V gene, CDR1 is LGHNA and CDR2 is YSLEER. The CDR3 sequence is CASSQVLTTSGTGELFF.

The rearrangement joins TRBV9 to TRBJ2-5; the D call of TRBD2 rests on TCRdb alone, since no DNA is present to check it. Germline V gene sequence: CDR1 SGDLS, CDR2 YYNGEE. The CDR3 is made up of 15 amino acids. Here the CDR3 reads CASSAEGTRGETQYF. The whole variable domain, filled in from reference TRBV9 and TRBJ2-5, reads DSGVTQTPKHLITATGQRVTLRCSPRSGDLSVYWYQQSLDQGLQFLIQYYNGEERAKGNILERFSAQQFPDLHSELNLSSLELGDSALYFCASSAEGTRGETQYFGPGTRLLVL.

The chain is built from TRBV6-5 and TRBJ2-3; TCRdb's D call, TRBD1, is unchecked because there is no DNA. This CDR3 region has 14 residues. Looked up from germline, CDR1 is MNHEY and CDR2 is SVGAGI. CDR3 protein: CASSYQGATDTQYF.

V gene TRBV30 combines with J gene TRBJ1-4; the D call of TRBD1 rests on TCRdb alone, since no DNA is present to check it. The CDR3 consists of 14 residues. Germline V gene lookup returns CDR1 GTSNPN and CDR2 SVGIG (reference sequence). This CDR3 reads CAWSGGDPNEKLFF.

The rearrangement uses TRBV27 and TRBJ2-7. The CDR3 is 14 residues long. CDR1 and CDR2 (germline): MNHEY, SMNVEV (reference sequence). CDR3 amino acids: CASSLYGVAYEQYF.

The J gene is TRBJ2-5, the V gene TRBV20-1; the D call from TCRdb, TRBD1, cannot be confirmed without DNA. Germline CDR1 is DFQATT and CDR2 is SNEGSKA (reference sequence). This CDR3 has 13 residues. CDR3 amino acids: CSMDWDRAETQYF.

V gene TRBV12-3 or TRBV12-4 combines with J gene TRBJ2-2; TCRdb's assignment of TRBD1 cannot be checked, as there is no DNA. The CDR3 has 15 amino acids. The CDR3 loop reads CASTTGGLHTGELFF.

The V gene is TRBV20-1, the J gene TRBJ2-2. The CDR3 totals 14 residues. Germline V gene data show CDR1 as DFQATT and CDR2 as SNEGSKA (reference sequence). The CDR3 loop is CSARDRGNTGELFF.

The chain has TRBV29-1 and TRBJ1-1; TCRdb's D gene call, TRBD1, goes unchecked for lack of DNA. The CDR3 covers 12 residues. Germline V gives CDR1 SQVTM, CDR2 ANQGSEA. CDR3 protein: CSVGAGGTEAFF.

The rearrangement uses TRBV7-8 and TRBJ1-1; TCRdb's assignment of TRBD1 cannot be checked, as there is no DNA. This CDR3 region has 16 residues. The V gene's germline CDR1 is SGHVS and CDR2 FQNEAQ. This CDR3 is CASSPDRVGRNTEAFF.

The CDR3: CSAISDRGWETQYF. The chain combines TRBV20-1 with TRBJ2-5; TCRdb designates TRBD1, a call that cannot be tested without DNA. Germline CDR1 and CDR2: DFQATT and SNEGSKA (reference sequence). The CDR3 covers 14 residues.

The chain uses TRBV7-2 and TRBJ2-1; TCRdb lists TRBD1, though no DNA is available to test this call. Germline V gene data show CDR1 as SGHTA and CDR2 as FQGNSA. The CDR3 has 15 residues. CDR3 loop: CASSLARGGYNEQFF. Complete variable domain (other parts from reference TRBV7-2 and TRBJ2-1): GAGVSQSPSNKVTEKGKDVELRCDPISGHTALYWYRQSLGQGLEFLIYFQGNSAPDKSGLPSDRFSAERTGGSVSTLTIQRTQQEDSAVYLCASSLARGGYNEQFFGPGTRLTVL.

The CDR3 protein is CASSQDSTNYGYTF. V usage is TRBV18 and J usage is TRBJ1-2; TCRdb calls TRBD1, which cannot be checked without DNA. Germline assignment: CDR1 KGHSH and CDR2 LQKENI. The CDR3 sequence is 14 residues long.

The chain joins TRBV7-9 to TRBJ1-5. CDR3 length: 15 amino acids. CDR1 and CDR2 from the germline V gene are SEHNR and FQNEAQ (reference sequence). The CDR3: CASSPGLNSNQPQHF.

The rearrangement links TRBV20-1 to TRBJ2-1; TCRdb selects TRBD1, and the lack of DNA leaves this call unchecked. CDR3 length equals 14 residues. Germline V gene data show CDR1 as DFQATT and CDR2 as SNEGSKA (reference sequence). CDR3 residues: CSAAPGTNYNEQFF.

This chain links TRBV7-3 with TRBJ1-6; absent DNA, TCRdb's TRBD1 call cannot be checked. Germline V gives CDR1 SGHTA, CDR2 FQGTGA. The CDR3 runs 16 residues. The CDR3 spells CASSLYGLGRGAPLHF.

J is TRBJ1-1 and V is TRBV20-1; the D call from TCRdb, TRBD1, cannot be confirmed without DNA. This CDR3 has 15 amino acids. CDR1 is DFQATT, CDR2 SNEGSKA, per germline (reference sequence). The CDR3 protein is CSARASDRGLTEAFF.

This chain links TRBV5-1 with TRBJ2-1; with no DNA, the TCRdb D assignment of TRBD2 cannot be verified. Per the germline V gene, CDR1 is SGHRS and CDR2 is YFSETQ. This CDR3 comprises 14 residues. The CDR3 loop is CASSLVASDNEQFF. Full variable domain (remainder filled in from reference TRBV5-1 and TRBJ2-1): KAGVTQTPRYLIKTRGQQVTLSCSPISGHRSVSWYQQTPGQGLQFLFEYFSETQRNKGNFPGRFSGRQFSNSRSEMNVSTLELGDSALYLCASSLVASDNEQFFGPGTRLTVL.

The V call is TRBV18, the J call TRBJ2-5. The germline CDR1 and CDR2 sequences are KGHSH and LQKENI. This CDR3 comprises 13 residues. This CDR3 is CASSFFGQETQYF.

This chain links TRBV20-1 with TRBJ2-5; the TRBD2 assignment by TCRdb is unverifiable without DNA. The CDR3 is made up of 14 amino acids. Germline V gene sequence: CDR1 DFQATT, CDR2 SNEGSKA (reference sequence). The CDR3 sequence: CSARVGGGQETQYF.

The chain couples TRBV4-3 to TRBJ2-2. Germline lookup yields CDR1 LGHNA and CDR2 YSLEER. CDR3 length: 15 residues. The CDR3: CASSQDPGYTGELFF.

CDR3 region: CASSQDGRALNTEAFF. The genes are TRBV4-3 and TRBJ1-1. This CDR3 region has 16 residues. CDR1 is LGHNA, CDR2 YSLEER, per germline.

The chain is built from TRBV5-1 and TRBJ1-1; TCRdb indicates TRBD1, and absent DNA this call remains unverified. Germline V gene sequence: CDR1 SGHRS, CDR2 YFSETQ. The CDR3 has 16 amino acids. The CDR3 is CASSFLATGLGTEAFF.